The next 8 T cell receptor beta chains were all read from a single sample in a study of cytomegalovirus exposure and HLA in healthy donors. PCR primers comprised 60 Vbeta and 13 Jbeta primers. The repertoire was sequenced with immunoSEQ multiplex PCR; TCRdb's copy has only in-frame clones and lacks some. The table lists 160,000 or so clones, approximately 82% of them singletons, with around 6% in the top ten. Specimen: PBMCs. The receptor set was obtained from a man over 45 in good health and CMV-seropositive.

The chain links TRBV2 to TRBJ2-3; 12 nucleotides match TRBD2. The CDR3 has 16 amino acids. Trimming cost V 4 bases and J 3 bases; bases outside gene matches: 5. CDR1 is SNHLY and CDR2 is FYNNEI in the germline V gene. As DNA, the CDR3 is TGTGCCAGCAGTGGGACTAGCGGGGTCGGTACAGATACGCAGTATTTT. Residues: CASSGTSGVGTDTQYF.

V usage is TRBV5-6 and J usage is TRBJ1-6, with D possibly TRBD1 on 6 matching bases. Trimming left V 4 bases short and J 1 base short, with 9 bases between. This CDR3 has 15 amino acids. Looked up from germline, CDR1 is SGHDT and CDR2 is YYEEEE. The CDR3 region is CASSTGQSYNSPLHF. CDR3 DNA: TGTGCCAGCAGCACCGGACAGTCCTATAATTCACCCCTCCACTTT.

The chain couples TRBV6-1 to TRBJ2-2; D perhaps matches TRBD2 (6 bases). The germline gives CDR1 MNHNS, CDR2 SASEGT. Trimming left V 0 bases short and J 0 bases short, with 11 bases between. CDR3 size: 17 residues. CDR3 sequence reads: CASSEAGWGANTGELFF. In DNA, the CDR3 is TGTGCCAGCAGTGAAGCGGGGTGGGGGGCGAACACCGGGGAGCTGTTTTTT.

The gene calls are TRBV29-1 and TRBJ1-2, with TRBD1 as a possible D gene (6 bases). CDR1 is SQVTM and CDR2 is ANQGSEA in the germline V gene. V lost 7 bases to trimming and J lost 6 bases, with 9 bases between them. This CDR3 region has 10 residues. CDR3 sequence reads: CSAGDNGYTF. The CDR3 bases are TGCAGCGCCGGGGACAATGGCTACACCTTC.

The CDR3 coding sequence is TGCGCCAGCAGCCTAGGACAGGGCCCAAATTCACCCCTCCACTTT. This sequence encodes CASSLGQGPNSPLHF. J is TRBJ1-6 and V is TRBV5-1, with 8 nucleotides matching TRBD1. Per the germline V gene, CDR1 is SGHRS and CDR2 is YFSETQ. V was pared by 4 bases and J by 7 bases, with 7 bases of the junction left unmatched. The CDR3 length is 15 residues.

CDR3 nucleotides: TGCAGCGGGGGCGGACAGGGGGCGGGCACTGAAGCTTTCTTT. Its protein product is CSGGGQGAGTEAFF. The genes are TRBV29-1 and TRBJ1-1, with 11 positions matching TRBD1. CDR3 length: 14 residues. Germline-derived CDR1 and CDR2 are SQVTM and ANQGSEA. The V segment lost 7 bases and the J segment 4 bases; nucleotides outside the gene matches: 8.

CDR3: CASSLDRDSPLHF. CDR3 bases: TGCGCCAGCAGCCTGGACCGCGATTCACCCCTCCACTTT. V usage is TRBV5-1 and J usage is TRBJ1-6; D unresolved. The germline V gene has CDR1 SGHRS and CDR2 YFSETQ. The CDR3 runs to 13 residues. Deletions cut 4 bases from V and 8 bases from J, with 10 bases between.

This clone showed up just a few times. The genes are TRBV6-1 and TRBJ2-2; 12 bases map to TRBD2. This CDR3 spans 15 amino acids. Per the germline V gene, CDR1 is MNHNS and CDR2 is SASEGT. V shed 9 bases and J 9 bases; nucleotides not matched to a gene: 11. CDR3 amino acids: CASTVLAGGQRELFF. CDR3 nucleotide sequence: TGTGCCAGTACTGTGCTAGCGGGAGGGCAACGGGAGCTGTTTTTT.